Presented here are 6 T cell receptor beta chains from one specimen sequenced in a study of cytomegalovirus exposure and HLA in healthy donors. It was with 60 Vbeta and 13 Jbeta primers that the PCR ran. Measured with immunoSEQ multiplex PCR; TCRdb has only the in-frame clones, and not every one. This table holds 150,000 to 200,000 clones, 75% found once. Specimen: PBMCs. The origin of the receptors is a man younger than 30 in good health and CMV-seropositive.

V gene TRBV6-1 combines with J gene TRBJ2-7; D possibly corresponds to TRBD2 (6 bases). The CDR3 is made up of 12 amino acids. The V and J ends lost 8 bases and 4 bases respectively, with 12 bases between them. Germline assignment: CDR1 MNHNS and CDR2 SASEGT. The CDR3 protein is CASQAGKYEQYF. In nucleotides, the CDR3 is TGTGCCAGCCAGGCGGGGAAGTACGAGCAGTACTTC.

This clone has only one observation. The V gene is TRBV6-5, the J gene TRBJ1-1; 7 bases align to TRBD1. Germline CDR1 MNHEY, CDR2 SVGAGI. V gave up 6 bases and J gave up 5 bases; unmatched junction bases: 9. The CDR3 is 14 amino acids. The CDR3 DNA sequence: TGTGCCAGCAGCCCCCAGGGGGGTCGTACTGAAGCTTTCTTT. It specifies CASSPQGGRTEAFF.

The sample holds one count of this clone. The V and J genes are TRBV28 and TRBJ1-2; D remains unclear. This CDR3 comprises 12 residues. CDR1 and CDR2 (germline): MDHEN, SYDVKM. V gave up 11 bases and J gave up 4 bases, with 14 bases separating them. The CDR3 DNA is TGTGCCGGGCGGAGGGAGGGCTATGGCTACACCTTC. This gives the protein CAGRREGYGYTF.

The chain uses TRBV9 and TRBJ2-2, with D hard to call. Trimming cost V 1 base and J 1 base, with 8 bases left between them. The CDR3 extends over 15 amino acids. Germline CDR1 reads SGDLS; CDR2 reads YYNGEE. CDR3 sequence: CASSVLGGNTGELFF. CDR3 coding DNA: TGTGCCAGCAGCGTATTAGGCGGGAACACCGGGGAGCTGTTTTTT.

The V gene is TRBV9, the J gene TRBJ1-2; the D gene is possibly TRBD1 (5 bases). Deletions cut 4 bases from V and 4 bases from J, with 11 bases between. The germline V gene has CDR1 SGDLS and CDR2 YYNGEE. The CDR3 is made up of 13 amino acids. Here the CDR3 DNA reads TGTGCCAGCAGCCCGACAGTTCTCTATGGCTACACCTTC. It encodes CASSPTVLYGYTF.

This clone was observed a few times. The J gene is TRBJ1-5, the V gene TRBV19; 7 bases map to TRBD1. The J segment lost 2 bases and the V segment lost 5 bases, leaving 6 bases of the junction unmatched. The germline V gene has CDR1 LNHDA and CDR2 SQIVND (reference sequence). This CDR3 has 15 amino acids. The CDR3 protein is CASSEGARGNQPQHF. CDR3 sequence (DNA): TGTGCCAGTAGTGAGGGGGCGCGAGGCAATCAGCCCCAGCATTTT.